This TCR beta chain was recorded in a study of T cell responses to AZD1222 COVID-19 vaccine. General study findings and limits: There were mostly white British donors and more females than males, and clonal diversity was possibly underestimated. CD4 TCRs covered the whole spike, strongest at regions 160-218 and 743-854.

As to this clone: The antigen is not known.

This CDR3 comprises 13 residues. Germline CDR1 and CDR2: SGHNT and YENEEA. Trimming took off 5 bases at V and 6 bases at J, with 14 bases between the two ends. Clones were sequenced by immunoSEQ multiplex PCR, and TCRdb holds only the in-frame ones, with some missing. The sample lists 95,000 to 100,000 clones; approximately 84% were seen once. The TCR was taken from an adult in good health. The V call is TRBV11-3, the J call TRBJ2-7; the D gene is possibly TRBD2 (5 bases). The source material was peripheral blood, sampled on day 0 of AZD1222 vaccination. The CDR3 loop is CASSPLEGGEQYF. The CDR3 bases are TGTGCCAGCAGCCCTCTAGAGGGCGGCGAGCAGTACTTC.